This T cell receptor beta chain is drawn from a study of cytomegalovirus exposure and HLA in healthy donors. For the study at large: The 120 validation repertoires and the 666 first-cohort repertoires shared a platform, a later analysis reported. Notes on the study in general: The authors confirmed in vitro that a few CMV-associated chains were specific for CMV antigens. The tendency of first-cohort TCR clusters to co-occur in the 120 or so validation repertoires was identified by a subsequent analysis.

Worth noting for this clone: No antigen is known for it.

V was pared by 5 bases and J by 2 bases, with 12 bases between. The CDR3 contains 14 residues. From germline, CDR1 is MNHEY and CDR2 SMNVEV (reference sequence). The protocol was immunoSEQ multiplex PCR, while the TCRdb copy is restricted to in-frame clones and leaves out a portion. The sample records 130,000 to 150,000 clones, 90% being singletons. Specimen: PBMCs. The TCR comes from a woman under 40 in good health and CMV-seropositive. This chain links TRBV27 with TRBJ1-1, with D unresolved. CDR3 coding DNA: TGTGCCAGCAGTCCGATCGGGAGCAACACTGAAGCTTTCTTT. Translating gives CASSPIGSNTEAFF.